These 25 T cell receptor beta chains were all obtained from the same sample, sequenced in a study of cytomegalovirus exposure and HLA in healthy donors (TCRdb year 2017). Libraries were built with the immunoSEQ multiplex PCR assay. For the multiplex PCR, a mixture combining 60 forward primers for TCR Vbeta segments and 13 reverse primers for TCR Jbeta segments was used. Imported from immuneACCESS, the table was reduced by TCRdb to in-frame sequences with V and J called. These copies leave out some clones; in studies compared against another copy, an unresolved V gene accounts for under half, and the cause of the remainder is not known. The sample records about 210,000 clones, more than 70% of which are singletons. Less than 0.6% of the sample goes to the ten largest clones. Sample: PBMCs. Receptors originate from a boy younger than 18 in good health and CMV-seronegative.

This chain joins TRBV5-5 and TRBJ2-1, with 7 bases matching TRBD2. The length of the CDR3 is 15 residues. V was pared by 4 bases and J by 1 base, with 5 bases of the junction left unmatched. The germline gives CDR1 SGHKS, CDR2 YYEKEE (reference sequence). The CDR3 region is CASSTGGGSYNEQFF. CDR3 in DNA: TGTGCCAGCAGCACGGGCGGGGGATCCTACAATGAGCAGTTCTTC.

The J gene is TRBJ2-2, the V gene TRBV5-1; TRBD1 might be the D (6 bases). The CDR3 extends over 15 amino acids. V lost 1 base and J lost 2, with 9 bases in between. From germline, CDR1 is SGHRS and CDR2 YFSETQ. The DNA for the CDR3 is TGCGCCAGCAGCTTGCAACAGGGAAACACCGGGGAGCTGTTTTTT. Its protein product is CASSLQQGNTGELFF.

The chain recombines TRBV5-1 with TRBJ2-1; tentatively, D is TRBD1 (5 bases). The CDR3 loop spans 14 amino acids. The V and J ends lost 0 bases and 7 bases respectively, with 11 bases between them. Germline CDR1 SGHRS, CDR2 YFSETQ. CDR3 amino acids: CASSLGGRVNEQFF. For the CDR3, the DNA is TGCGCCAGCAGCTTGGGAGGCAGGGTAAATGAGCAGTTCTTC.

The CDR3 sequence: CASSQTVRTSESYEQYF. The CDR3 DNA sequence: TGTGCCAGCAGCCAAACCGTTCGGACTAGCGAGAGCTACGAGCAGTACTTC. The chain links TRBV4-2 to TRBJ2-7; 9 nucleotides match TRBD2. The CDR3 is 17 residues long. Looked up from germline, CDR1 is LGHNA and CDR2 is YNFKEQ. Trimming cost V 2 bases and J 3 bases; bases outside gene matches: 11.

This clone was seen once. The CDR3 here is CASSEKSYRQETQYF. CDR3 in DNA: TGTGCCAGCAGCGAAAAAAGCTACAGGCAAGAGACCCAGTACTTC. The V and J genes are TRBV13 and TRBJ2-5; tentatively, D is TRBD1 (5 bases). The V and J ends lost 5 bases and 2 bases respectively, with 15 bases between them. This CDR3 spans 15 amino acids. Germline V gives CDR1 PRHDT, CDR2 FYEKMQ (reference sequence).

The V call is TRBV11-3, the J call TRBJ2-1; possible D gene TRBD2, 5 bases. The CDR3 loop spans 15 amino acids. V was shortened by 6 bases and J by 7 bases, with 19 bases between the two germline ends. In germline, CDR1 is SGHNT, CDR2 YENEEA. CDR3 amino acids: CASSSVSRRFNEQFF. The CDR3 DNA reads as TGTGCCAGCAGTTCAGTGTCCCGGAGGTTTAATGAGCAGTTCTTC.

Written as DNA, the CDR3 is TGTGCCAGCTCCCCTCATAGGCCAGGGAACACCTTCACTGACTACACCTTC. Translation gives CASSPHRPGNTFTDYTF. The chain links TRBV18 to TRBJ1-2; tentatively, D is TRBD1 (5 bases). There are 17 residues in the CDR3. CDR1 and CDR2 from the germline V gene are KGHSH and LQKENI. Trimming shortened V by 6 bases and J by 10 bases, and 30 bases separated the two germline ends.

The chain is built from TRBV6-1 and TRBJ1-6; no clear D. CDR1 and CDR2 (germline): MNHNS, SASEGT. With 6 bases removed from V and 10 bases from J, the gap between germline ends came to 19 bases. The CDR3 is 15 amino acids. The DNA for the CDR3 is TGTGCCAGCAGCCCCCTACGAGCAGGATCCTCACCCCTCCACTTT. It translates to CASSPLRAGSSPLHF.

In this sample, this clone turned up once. This chain links TRBV5-3 with TRBJ2-7; a possible D gene is TRBD1 (6 bases). TRBV5-3 is assigned to the ORF class and has an uncertain function. The V end was cut by 1 base, the J end by 3 bases, with 17 bases between. The CDR3 is 16 amino acids. CDR3 amino acids: CARSLWGTQNFYEQYF. In nucleotides, the CDR3 is TGTGCCAGAAGCTTGTGGGGGACACAGAACTTCTACGAGCAGTACTTC.

This clone showed up just once. The chain is built from TRBV5-1 and TRBJ2-1; weak D call: TRBD1 (6 bases). Trimming stripped 4 bases from V and 0 bases from J, with 17 bases between. The germline V gene encodes CDR1 SGHRS and CDR2 YFSETQ. CDR3 length: 17 amino acids. The CDR3 loop reads CASSPGDGLSSYNEQFF. The CDR3 DNA is TGCGCCAGCAGCCCAGGGGATGGGCTCAGCTCCTACAATGAGCAGTTCTTC.

The V call is TRBV6-5, the J call TRBJ2-2; D is unresolved. Germline V gene data show CDR1 as MNHEY and CDR2 as SVGAGI. There are 14 residues in the CDR3. Trimming shortened V by 6 bases and J by 0 bases, and 8 bases separated the two germline ends. Here the CDR3 reads CASRLASNTGELFF. The CDR3 nucleotides read TGTGCCAGCAGACTCGCTTCGAACACCGGGGAGCTGTTTTTT.

As concerns this clone: Distinct nucleotide sequences in the sample also encode this CDR3. The rearrangement uses TRBV11-2 and TRBJ2-7; perhaps TRBD2 as D (5 bases). Trimming removed 2 bases at V and 2 bases at J, with 7 bases between. The CDR3 is made up of 13 amino acids. The germline CDR1 and CDR2 sequences are SGHAT and FQNNGV. In nucleotides, the CDR3 is TGTGCCAGCAGCTTAACCGGGGCCTACGAGCAGTACTTC. It codes for CASSLTGAYEQYF. The full variable domain, with the rest looked up from reference TRBV11-2 and TRBJ2-7, is EAGVAQSPRYKIIEKRQSVAFWCNPISGHATLYWYQQILGQGPKLLIQFQNNGVVDDSQLPKDRFSAERLKGVDSTLKIQPAKLEDSAVYLCASSLTGAYEQYFGPGTRLTVT.

The sample holds a few counts of this clone. The rearrangement uses TRBV15 and TRBJ2-1; 10 nucleotides line up with TRBD2. The CDR3 spans 16 residues. V was pared by 3 bases and J by 3 bases, with 5 bases of the junction left unmatched. CDR1 and CDR2 (germline): LNHNV, YYDKDF (reference sequence). CDR3 DNA: TGTGCCACCAGCAGTGAAGCGGGGGGGGGCTACAATGAGCAGTTCTTC. It specifies CATSSEAGGGYNEQFF.

The chain has TRBV19 and TRBJ2-1; TRBD1 matches 7 bases. Germline V gives CDR1 LNHDA, CDR2 SQIVND (reference sequence). The CDR3 has 17 amino acids. V shed 7 bases and J 8 bases; nucleotides not matched to a gene: 20. The CDR3 protein is CASNPTGSRTLDHEQFF. In nucleotides, the CDR3 is TGTGCCAGTAACCCGACAGGGTCTCGGACTCTGGATCATGAGCAGTTCTTC. The full variable domain, rest sourced from reference TRBV19 and TRBJ2-1, is DGGITQSPKYLFRKEGQNVTLSCEQNLNHDAMYWYRQDPGQGLRLIYYSQIVNDFQKGDIAEGYSVSREKKESFPLTVTSAQKNPTAFYLCASNPTGSRTLDHEQFFGPGTRLTVL.

This clone has just one count. The rearrangement links TRBV18 to TRBJ2-1; possibly TRBD2 for D (6 bases). Germline V gene lookup returns CDR1 KGHSH and CDR2 LQKENI. The V gene lost 3 bases and the J gene lost 6 bases, with 9 bases spanning the gap. The CDR3 covers 13 residues. The CDR3 here is CASSPRGGNEQFF. Written as DNA, the CDR3 is TGTGCCAGCTCACCGAGGGGAGGCAATGAGCAGTTCTTC.

In its sample, this clone was seen a few times. The genes are TRBV6-6 and TRBJ2-5; D unresolved. The DNA end lines up better with TRBJ2-7; the J call may be wrong. CDR1 is MNHNY, CDR2 SVGAGI, per germline (reference sequence). There are 14 residues in the CDR3. This chain's CDR3 is CASSYTTTSYEQYF. CDR3 sequence (DNA): TGTGCCAGCAGTTACACCACTACGTCCTACGAGCAGTACTTC.

The chain carries TRBV2 and TRBJ1-4; D is ambiguous. V was pared by 7 bases and J by 0 bases, with 9 bases between. This CDR3 has 14 amino acids. CDR1 is SNHLY, CDR2 FYNNEI, per germline. CDR3 DNA sequence: TGTGCCAGCACACTTATCTCAACTAATGAAAAACTGTTTTTT. Translated, it gives CASTLISTNEKLFF.

This rearrangement joins TRBV11-2 to TRBJ2-1; 7 bases map to TRBD2. Trimming removed 10 bases from V and 4 bases from J; junction bases left unmatched: 13. The V gene's germline CDR1 is SGHAT and CDR2 FQNNGV. CDR3 length: 15 residues. CDR3 nucleotide sequence: TGTGCCATAAGCTCTTTGGGGGGGGTTTACAATGAGCAGTTCTTC. Its translation is CAISSLGGVYNEQFF.

The genes are TRBV7-2 and TRBJ2-7; D might be TRBD1 (5 bases). Trimming removed 5 bases from V and 2 bases from J, with 16 bases in between. This CDR3 contains 15 residues. The germline CDR1 and CDR2 sequences are SGHTA and FQGNSA. The CDR3 reads CASSRRQSAAYEQYF. CDR3 bases: TGTGCCAGCAGCCGAAGACAGAGTGCCGCCTACGAGCAGTACTTC.

The V call is TRBV6-1, the J call TRBJ2-2, with 8 positions matching TRBD1. V trimming: 6 bases; J trimming: 4 bases; junction bases outside the gene matches: 7. The CDR3 runs to 15 residues. Germline CDR1 MNHNS, CDR2 SASEGT. CDR3: CASRRTGMSTGELFF. The CDR3 region has the DNA TGTGCCAGCAGGCGGACAGGGATGAGCACCGGGGAGCTGTTTTTT.

V gene TRBV29-1 combines with J gene TRBJ2-2; D possibly corresponds to TRBD2 (5 bases). From germline, CDR1 is SQVTM and CDR2 ANQGSEA. Trimming stripped 5 bases from V and 3 bases from J, with 16 bases between. This CDR3 comprises 15 residues. CDR3 amino acids: CSVFSTGVDTGELFF. CDR3 DNA sequence: TGCAGCGTTTTTTCAACCGGGGTGGACACCGGGGAGCTGTTTTTT.

The CDR3 loop is CSVKKDTTGELFF. CDR3 nucleotide sequence: TGCAGCGTTAAAAAGGACACCACCGGGGAGCTGTTTTTT. The rearrangement links TRBV29-1 to TRBJ2-2, with D possibly matching TRBD1 (5 bases). With 5 bases removed from V and 4 bases from J, the gap between germline ends came to 11 bases. The length of the CDR3 is 13 residues. Germline V gives CDR1 SQVTM, CDR2 ANQGSEA.

The V and J genes are TRBV19 and TRBJ1-2; D gene ambiguous. The CDR3 has 17 residues. CDR1 is LNHDA and CDR2 is SQIVND in the germline V gene (reference sequence). V dropped 7 bases and J dropped 0 bases, with 21 bases sitting between them. The CDR3 sequence is CASKRTGRKRPNYGYTF. Here the CDR3 DNA reads TGTGCCAGTAAGAGAACCGGTCGCAAGCGCCCTAACTATGGCTACACCTTC.

A note on this clone: The same CDR3 arises from other DNA sequences in this sample as well. The rearrangement joins TRBV9 to TRBJ2-7; 10 bases align to TRBD2. This CDR3 contains 16 residues. V gave up 4 bases and J gave up 2 bases; unmatched junction bases: 9. Germline V gene data show CDR1 as SGDLS and CDR2 as YYNGEE. Here the CDR3 reads CASSPQTSGPPYEQYF. CDR3 in DNA: TGTGCCAGCAGCCCCCAGACTAGCGGGCCTCCCTACGAGCAGTACTTC. Full variable domain (missing parts from reference TRBV9 and TRBJ2-7): DSGVTQTPKHLITATGQRVTLRCSPRSGDLSVYWYQQSLDQGLQFLIQYYNGEERAKGNILERFSAQQFPDLHSELNLSSLELGDSALYFCASSPQTSGPPYEQYFGPGTRLTVT.

The chain carries TRBV15 and TRBJ1-5, with unresolved D. Trimming removed 0 bases at V and 1 base at J, with 10 bases between. Germline loops: CDR1 LNHNV, CDR2 YYDKDF (reference sequence). The CDR3 is 16 residues long. The CDR3 nucleotides read TGTGCCACCAGCAGAGATCGTAGCAGAAGCAATCAGCCCCAGCATTTT. This gives the protein CATSRDRSRSNQPQHF.